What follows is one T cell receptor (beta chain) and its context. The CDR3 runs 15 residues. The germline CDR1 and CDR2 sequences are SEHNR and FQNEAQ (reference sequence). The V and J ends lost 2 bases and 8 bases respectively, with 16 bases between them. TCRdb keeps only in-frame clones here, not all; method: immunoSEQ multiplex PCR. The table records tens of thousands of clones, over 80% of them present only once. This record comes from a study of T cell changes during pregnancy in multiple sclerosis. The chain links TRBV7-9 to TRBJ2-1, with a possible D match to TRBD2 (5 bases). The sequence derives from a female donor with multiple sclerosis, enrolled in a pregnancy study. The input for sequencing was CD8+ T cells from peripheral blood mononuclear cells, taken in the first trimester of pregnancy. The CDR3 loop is CASSLSSLALDEQFF. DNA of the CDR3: TGTGCCAGCAGCTTATCGAGCCTAGCTCTGGATGAGCAGTTCTTC. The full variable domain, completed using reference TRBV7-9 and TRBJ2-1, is DTGVSQNPRHKITKRGQNVTFRCDPISEHNRLYWYRQTLGQGPEFLTYFQNEAQLEKSRLLSDRFSAERPKGSFSTLEIQRTEQGDSAMYLCASSLSSLALDEQFFGPGTRLTVL.